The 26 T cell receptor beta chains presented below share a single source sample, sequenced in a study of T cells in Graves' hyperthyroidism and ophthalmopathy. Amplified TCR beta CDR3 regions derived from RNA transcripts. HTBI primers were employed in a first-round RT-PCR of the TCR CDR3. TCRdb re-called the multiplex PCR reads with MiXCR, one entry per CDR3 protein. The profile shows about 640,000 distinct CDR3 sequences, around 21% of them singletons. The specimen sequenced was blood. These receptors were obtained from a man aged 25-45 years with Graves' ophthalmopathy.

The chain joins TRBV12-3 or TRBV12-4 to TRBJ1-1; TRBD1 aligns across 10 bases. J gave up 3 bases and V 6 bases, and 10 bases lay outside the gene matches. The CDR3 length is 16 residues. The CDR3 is CASSLGTGEPYTEAFF. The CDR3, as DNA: TGTGCCAGCAGCCTCGGGACAGGGGAACCTTACACTGAAGCTTTCTTT.

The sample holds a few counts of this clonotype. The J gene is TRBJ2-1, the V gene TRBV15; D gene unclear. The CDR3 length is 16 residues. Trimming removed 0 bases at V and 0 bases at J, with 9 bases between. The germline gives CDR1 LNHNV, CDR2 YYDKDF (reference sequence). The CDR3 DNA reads TGTGCCACCAGCAGAGATCCGCTAGTCTCCTACAATGAGCAGTTCTTC. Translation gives CATSRDPLVSYNEQFF.

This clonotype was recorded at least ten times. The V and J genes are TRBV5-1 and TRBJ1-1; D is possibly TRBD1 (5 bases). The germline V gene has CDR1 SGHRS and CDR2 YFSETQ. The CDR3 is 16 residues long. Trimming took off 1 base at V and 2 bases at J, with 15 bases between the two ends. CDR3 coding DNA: TGCGCCAGCAGCTTGTTTGCGGGACGGAGAAACACTGAAGCTTTCTTT. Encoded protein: CASSLFAGRRNTEAFF.

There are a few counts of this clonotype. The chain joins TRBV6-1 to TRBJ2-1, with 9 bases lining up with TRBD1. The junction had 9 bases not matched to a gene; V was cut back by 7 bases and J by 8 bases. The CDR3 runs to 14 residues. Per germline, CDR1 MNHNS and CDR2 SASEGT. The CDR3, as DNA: TGTGCCAGCACCAACCTGGACAGGGGCGATGAGCAGTTCTTC. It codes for CASTNLDRGDEQFF.

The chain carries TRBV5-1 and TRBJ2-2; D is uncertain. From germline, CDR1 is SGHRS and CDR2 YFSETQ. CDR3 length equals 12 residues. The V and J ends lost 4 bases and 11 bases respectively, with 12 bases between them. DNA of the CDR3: TGCGCCAGCAGCCCGGTGGCAAAAGAGCTGTTTTTT. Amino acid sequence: CASSPVAKELFF.

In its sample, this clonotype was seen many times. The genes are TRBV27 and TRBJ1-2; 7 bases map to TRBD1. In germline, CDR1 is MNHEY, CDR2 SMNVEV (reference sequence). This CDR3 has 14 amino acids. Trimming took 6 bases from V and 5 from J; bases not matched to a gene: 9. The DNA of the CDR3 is TGTGCCAGCAGCTTTGACAGGGTGGGGTATGGCTACACCTTC. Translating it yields CASSFDRVGYGYTF.

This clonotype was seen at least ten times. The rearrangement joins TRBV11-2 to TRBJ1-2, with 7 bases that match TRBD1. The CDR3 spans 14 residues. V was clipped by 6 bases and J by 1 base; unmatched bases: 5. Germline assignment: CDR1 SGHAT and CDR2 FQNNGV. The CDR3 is CASSYRGGNYGYTF. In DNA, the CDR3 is TGTGCCAGCAGTTACAGGGGAGGTAACTATGGCTACACCTTC.

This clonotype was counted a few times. The CDR3 DNA reads TGTGCCAGCAGTTTATTGGCCCAGGAGGTCGAAAAACTGTTTTTT. It yields the protein CASSLLAQEVEKLFF. The rearrangement joins TRBV28 to TRBJ1-4, with no clear D. Germline V gene data show CDR1 as MDHEN and CDR2 as SYDVKM. The CDR3 contains 15 residues. Trimming removed 1 base from V and 8 bases from J, with 14 bases in between. The full variable domain, completed using reference TRBV28 and TRBJ1-4, is DVKVTQSSRYLVKRTGEKVFLECVQDMDHENMFWYRQDPGLGLRLIYFSYDVKMKEKGDIPEGYSVSREKKERFSLILESASTNQTSMYLCASSLLAQEVEKLFFGSGTQLSVL.

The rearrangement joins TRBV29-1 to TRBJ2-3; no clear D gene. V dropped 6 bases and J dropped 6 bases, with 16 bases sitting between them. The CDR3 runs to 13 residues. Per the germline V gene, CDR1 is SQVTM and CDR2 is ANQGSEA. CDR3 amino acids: CSVKGLLMDTQYF. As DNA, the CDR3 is TGCAGCGTAAAAGGTCTTCTTATGGATACGCAGTATTTT.

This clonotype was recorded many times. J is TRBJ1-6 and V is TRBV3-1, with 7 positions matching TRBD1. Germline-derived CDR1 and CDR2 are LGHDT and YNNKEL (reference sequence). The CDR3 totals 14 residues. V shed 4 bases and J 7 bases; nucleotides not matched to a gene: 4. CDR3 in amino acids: CASSRGTDNSPLHF. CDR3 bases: TGTGCCAGCAGCCGAGGGACAGACAATTCACCCCTCCACTTT.

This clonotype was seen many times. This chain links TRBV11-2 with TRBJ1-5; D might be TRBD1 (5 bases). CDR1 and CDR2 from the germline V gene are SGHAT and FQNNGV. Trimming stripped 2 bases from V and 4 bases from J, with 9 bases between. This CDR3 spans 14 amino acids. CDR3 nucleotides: TGTGCCAGCAGCTTAAATGGGGGGAATCAGCCCCAGCATTTT. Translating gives CASSLNGGNQPQHF.

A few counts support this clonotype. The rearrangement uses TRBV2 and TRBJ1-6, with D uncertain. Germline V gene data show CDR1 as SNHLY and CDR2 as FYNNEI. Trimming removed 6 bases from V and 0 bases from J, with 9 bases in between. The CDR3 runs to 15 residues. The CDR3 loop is CASRSRDSYNSPLHF. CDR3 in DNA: TGTGCCAGCAGAAGCCGGGACTCCTATAATTCACCCCTCCACTTT.

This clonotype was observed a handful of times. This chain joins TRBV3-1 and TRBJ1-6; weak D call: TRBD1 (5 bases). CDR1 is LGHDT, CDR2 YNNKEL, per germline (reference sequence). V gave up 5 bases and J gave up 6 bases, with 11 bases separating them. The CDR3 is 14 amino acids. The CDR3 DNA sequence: TGTGCCAGCAGCAGACCGGGGGGTAATTCACCCCTCCACTTT. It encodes CASSRPGGNSPLHF.

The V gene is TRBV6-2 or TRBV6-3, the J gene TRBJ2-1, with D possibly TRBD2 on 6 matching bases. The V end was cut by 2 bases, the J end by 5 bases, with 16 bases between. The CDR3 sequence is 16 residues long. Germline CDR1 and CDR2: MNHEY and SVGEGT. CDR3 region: CASSYGRGGPHNEQFF. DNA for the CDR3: TGTGCCAGCAGTTACGGTCGGGGAGGACCCCACAATGAGCAGTTCTTC.

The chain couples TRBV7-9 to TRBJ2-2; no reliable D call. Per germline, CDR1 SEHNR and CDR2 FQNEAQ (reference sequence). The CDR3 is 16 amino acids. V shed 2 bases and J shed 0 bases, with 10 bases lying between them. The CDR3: CASSLRLGTNTGELFF. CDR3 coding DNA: TGTGCCAGCAGCTTACGTTTAGGGACGAACACCGGGGAGCTGTTTTTT.

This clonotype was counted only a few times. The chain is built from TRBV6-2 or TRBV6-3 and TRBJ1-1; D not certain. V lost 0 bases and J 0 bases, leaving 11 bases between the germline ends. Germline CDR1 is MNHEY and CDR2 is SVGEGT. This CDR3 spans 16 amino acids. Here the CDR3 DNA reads TGTGCCAGCAGTTACTCAAGGGCGTCAATGAACACTGAAGCTTTCTTT. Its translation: CASSYSRASMNTEAFF.

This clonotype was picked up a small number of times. The CDR3 bases are TGTGCCAGCAGTGAATCCCGGGACAGGGGGAATTCACCCCTCCACTTT. Translation gives CASSESRDRGNSPLHF. V is TRBV25-1 and J is TRBJ1-6; 11 bases map to TRBD1. Germline V CDR1 and CDR2: MGHDK, SYGVNS. CDR3 length: 16 amino acids. The V gene end was trimmed by 1 base and the J gene end by 7 bases; junction bases not matched to a gene: 3.

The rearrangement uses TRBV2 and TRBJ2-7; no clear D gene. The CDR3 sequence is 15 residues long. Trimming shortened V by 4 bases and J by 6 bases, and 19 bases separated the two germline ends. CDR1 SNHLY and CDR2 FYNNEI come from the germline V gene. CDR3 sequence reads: CASSVPGSAAAEQYF. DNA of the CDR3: TGTGCCAGCAGTGTCCCCGGATCCGCGGCAGCCGAGCAGTACTTC.

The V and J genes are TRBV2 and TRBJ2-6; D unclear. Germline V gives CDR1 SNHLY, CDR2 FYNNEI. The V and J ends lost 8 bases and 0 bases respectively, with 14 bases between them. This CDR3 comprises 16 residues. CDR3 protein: CASLITAHSGANVLTF. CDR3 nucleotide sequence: TGTGCCAGCCTAATCACAGCCCACTCTGGGGCCAACGTCCTGACTTTC.

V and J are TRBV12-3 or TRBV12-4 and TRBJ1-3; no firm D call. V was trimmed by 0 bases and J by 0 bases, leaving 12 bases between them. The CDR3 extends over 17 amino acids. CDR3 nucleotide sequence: TGTGCCAGCAGTTTAGCCCGGGCAGCCAGCTCTGGAAACACCATATATTTT. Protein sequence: CASSLARAASSGNTIYF.

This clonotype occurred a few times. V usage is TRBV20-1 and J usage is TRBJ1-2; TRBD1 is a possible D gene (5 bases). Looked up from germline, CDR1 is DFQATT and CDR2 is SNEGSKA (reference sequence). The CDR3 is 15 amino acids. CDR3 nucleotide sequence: TGCAGCTCGGAGGGGAGCCCCTCTAAAGTTTATGGCTACACCTTC. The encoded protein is CSSEGSPSKVYGYTF.

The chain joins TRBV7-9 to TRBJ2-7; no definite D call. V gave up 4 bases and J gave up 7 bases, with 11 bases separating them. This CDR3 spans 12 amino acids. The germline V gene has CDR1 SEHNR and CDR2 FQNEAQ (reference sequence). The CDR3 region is CASSSNSGEQYF. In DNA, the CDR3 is TGTGCCAGCAGCTCCAATTCAGGAGAGCAGTACTTC. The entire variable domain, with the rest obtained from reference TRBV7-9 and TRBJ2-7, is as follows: DTGVSQNPRHKITKRGQNVTFRCDPISEHNRLYWYRQTLGQGPEFLTYFQNEAQLEKSRLLSDRFSAERPKGSFSTLEIQRTEQGDSAMYLCASSSNSGEQYFGPGTRLTVT.

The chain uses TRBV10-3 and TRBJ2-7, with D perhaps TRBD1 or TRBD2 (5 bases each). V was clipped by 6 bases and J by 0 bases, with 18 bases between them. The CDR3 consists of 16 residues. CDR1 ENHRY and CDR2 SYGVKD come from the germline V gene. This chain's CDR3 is CAISQELVGTSYEQYF. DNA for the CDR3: TGTGCCATCAGCCAGGAATTGGTCGGGACCTCCTACGAGCAGTACTTC.

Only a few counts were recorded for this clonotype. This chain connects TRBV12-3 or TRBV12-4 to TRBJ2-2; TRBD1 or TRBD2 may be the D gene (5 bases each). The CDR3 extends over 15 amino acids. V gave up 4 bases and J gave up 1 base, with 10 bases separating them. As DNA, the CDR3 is TGTGCCAGCAGTTGGGACGATAGGAACACCGGGGAGCTGTTTTTT. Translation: CASSWDDRNTGELFF.

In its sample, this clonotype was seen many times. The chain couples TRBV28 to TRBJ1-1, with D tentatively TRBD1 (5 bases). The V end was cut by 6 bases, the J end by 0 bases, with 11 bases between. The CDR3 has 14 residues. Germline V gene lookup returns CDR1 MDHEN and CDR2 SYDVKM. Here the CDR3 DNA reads TGTGCCAGCAGGTCCGGGACCCTGAACACTGAAGCTTTCTTT. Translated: CASRSGTLNTEAFF.

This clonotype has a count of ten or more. The DNA for the CDR3 is TGTGCCTGGGCGTCGAGCGGGAGTTTAAATGAGCAGTTCTTC. Protein product: CAWASSGSLNEQFF. The gene calls are TRBV30 and TRBJ2-1, with TRBD2 matching over 8 bases. CDR3 length: 14 residues. Trimming at V came to 5 bases and at J to 7 bases, leaving 10 bases not matched to a gene. CDR1 is GTSNPN, CDR2 SVGIG, per germline (reference sequence).